Below, 12 T cell receptor beta chains from the same sample are listed, as sequenced in a study of response to subunit inactivated influenza vaccine (dated by TCRdb to between 2018 and 2020). The library was obtained by RT-PCR. The instrument was an Illumina HiSeq 2500. TCRdb redid the processing of the public reads, applying fastp at Q25 and MiXCR, and retained in-frame beta chains. Entries are consolidated by CDR3 protein sequence, retaining the most common genes and DNA. This sample lists about 650,000 distinct CDR3 sequences; about 15% were detected once. More than 9% of the sample lies in the top ten. This specimen was PBMCs from blood, taken about 13 days after vaccination. These receptors were obtained from a middle-aged man who received an inactivated influenza vaccine. Donor details come from another sample of the same person, matched by shared clones.

The chain carries TRBV4-3 and TRBJ2-5; D unclear. CDR1 is LGHNA, CDR2 YSLEER, per germline. The CDR3 covers 15 residues. The V gene lost 1 base and the J gene lost 5 bases, with 14 bases spanning the gap. The CDR3 loop reads CASSQGFGEGETQYF. CDR3 coding DNA: TGCGCCAGCAGCCAAGGTTTTGGGGAAGGCGAGACCCAGTACTTC.

This clonotype turned up a few times. The J gene is TRBJ1-4, the V gene TRBV7-9; weak D call: TRBD1 (6 bases). Per the germline V gene, CDR1 is SEHNR and CDR2 is FQNEAQ (reference sequence). V was cut by 5 bases and J by 5 bases, with 15 bases left in between. The CDR3 is made up of 15 amino acids. In nucleotides, the CDR3 is TGTGCCAGCAGCCAAACACTTCAGGGGAATGAAAAACTGTTTTTT. Translation: CASSQTLQGNEKLFF.

There are a few counts of this clonotype. The chain joins TRBV7-2 to TRBJ1-1; unclear D gene. V was clipped by 1 base and J by 6 bases, with 6 bases between them. The CDR3 is made up of 12 amino acids. The germline CDR1 and CDR2 sequences are SGHTA and FQGNSA. The CDR3 nucleotides read TGTGCCAGCAGCTTAGACTGGGCTGAAGCTTTCTTT. Amino acids: CASSLDWAEAFF.

This chain links TRBV6-2 or TRBV6-3 with TRBJ2-3; TRBD2 matches 7 bases. This CDR3 has 18 amino acids. Germline V gives CDR1 MNHEY, CDR2 SVGEGT. V shed 2 bases, J shed 3 bases, and the junction held 14 bases outside the gene matches. The CDR3 DNA reads TGTGCCAGCAGTTACCCGCCTGGGAGGGCCTTGAGGACAGATACGCAGTATTTT. It yields the protein CASSYPPGRALRTDTQYF.

Only a few counts were recorded for this clonotype. The rearrangement joins TRBV4-1 to TRBJ2-6; perhaps TRBD1 as D (5 bases). The CDR3 sequence is 21 residues long. Trimming took off 4 bases at V and 0 bases at J, with 25 bases between the two ends. Germline lookup yields CDR1 MGHRA and CDR2 YSYEKL. The CDR3 region has the DNA TGCGCCAGCAGCCTTACTACCGCAGGGCTAAGCACCACCTCTGGGGCCAACGTCCTGACTTTC. This gives the protein CASSLTTAGLSTTSGANVLTF.

Turning to this clonotype: Relative to the germline gene, one junction end is altered; a read error may explain this. The chain carries TRBV5-4 and TRBJ2-1; D is perhaps TRBD1 or TRBD2 (5 bases each). The CDR3 loop spans 15 amino acids. Germline V gives CDR1 SGHNT, CDR2 YYREEE (reference sequence). In DNA, the CDR3 is TGTACCAGCAGCAGGGACGCGAGCTCCTACAATGAGCAGTTCTTC. The encoded protein is CTSSRDASSYNEQFF.

There are a few counts of this clonotype. This rearrangement joins TRBV29-1 to TRBJ2-5; 9 nucleotides match TRBD2. Losses at the gene ends were 6 bases for V and 0 bases for J; bases not matched to a gene: 8. The CDR3 has 15 amino acids. Germline values: CDR1 SQVTM, CDR2 ANQGSEA. Written as DNA, the CDR3 is TGCAGCGTGACCGGGACTAGCCTAAACCAAGAGACCCAGTACTTC. This gives the protein CSVTGTSLNQETQYF.

The V call is TRBV4-1, the J call TRBJ2-1; TRBD1 matches 7 bases. J gave up 5 bases and V 2 bases, and 15 bases lay outside the gene matches. CDR3 length equals 18 residues. The V gene's germline CDR1 is MGHRA and CDR2 YSYEKL. The CDR3 reads CASSQRTLKGQTNNEQFF. CDR3 nucleotide sequence: TGCGCCAGCAGCCAACGGACCCTCAAGGGACAGACCAACAATGAGCAGTTCTTC.

The J gene is TRBJ2-3, the V gene TRBV5-6; D is undetermined. Per germline, CDR1 SGHDT and CDR2 YYEEEE. This CDR3 is built from 13 residues. V was pared by 2 bases and J by 2 bases, with 6 bases between. The CDR3 reads CASSFGTTDTQYF. The CDR3 DNA follows: TGTGCCAGCAGCTTCGGCACCACAGATACGCAGTATTTT. The full variable domain, with the rest looked up from reference TRBV5-6 and TRBJ2-3, is DAGVTQSPTHLIKTRGQQVTLRCSPKSGHDTVSWYQQALGQGPQFIFQYYEEEERQRGNFPDRFSGHQFPNYSSELNVNALLLGDSALYLCASSFGTTDTQYFGPGTRLTVL.

The chain uses TRBV5-1 and TRBJ2-7, with D maybe TRBD2 (7 bases). The CDR3 has 14 amino acids. Germline lookup yields CDR1 SGHRS and CDR2 YFSETQ. Trimming left V 1 base short and J 6 bases short, with 14 bases between. CDR3 in DNA: TGCGCCAGCAGCTTGATAGGGGGACTATTCGAGCAGTACTTC. Amino acid sequence: CASSLIGGLFEQYF.

The gene calls are TRBV7-2 and TRBJ2-2; D remains unclear. Germline CDR1 is SGHTA and CDR2 is FQGNSA. The CDR3 covers 14 residues. V was cut by 3 bases and J by 4 bases, with 9 bases left in between. The CDR3 DNA is TGTGCCAGCAGCTTTAACACGGGCACCGGGGAGCTGTTTTTT. It encodes CASSFNTGTGELFF.

Ten or more counts support this clonotype. The genes are TRBV28 and TRBJ2-7, with 12 bases fitting TRBD2. The germline CDR1 and CDR2 sequences are MDHEN and SYDVKM. The CDR3 is 16 residues long. V trimming: 5 bases; J trimming: 4 bases; junction bases outside the gene matches: 9. The CDR3 region is CASSPTTSGGIYEQYF. DNA for the CDR3: TGTGCCAGCAGTCCAACAACTAGCGGGGGGATTTACGAGCAGTACTTC.